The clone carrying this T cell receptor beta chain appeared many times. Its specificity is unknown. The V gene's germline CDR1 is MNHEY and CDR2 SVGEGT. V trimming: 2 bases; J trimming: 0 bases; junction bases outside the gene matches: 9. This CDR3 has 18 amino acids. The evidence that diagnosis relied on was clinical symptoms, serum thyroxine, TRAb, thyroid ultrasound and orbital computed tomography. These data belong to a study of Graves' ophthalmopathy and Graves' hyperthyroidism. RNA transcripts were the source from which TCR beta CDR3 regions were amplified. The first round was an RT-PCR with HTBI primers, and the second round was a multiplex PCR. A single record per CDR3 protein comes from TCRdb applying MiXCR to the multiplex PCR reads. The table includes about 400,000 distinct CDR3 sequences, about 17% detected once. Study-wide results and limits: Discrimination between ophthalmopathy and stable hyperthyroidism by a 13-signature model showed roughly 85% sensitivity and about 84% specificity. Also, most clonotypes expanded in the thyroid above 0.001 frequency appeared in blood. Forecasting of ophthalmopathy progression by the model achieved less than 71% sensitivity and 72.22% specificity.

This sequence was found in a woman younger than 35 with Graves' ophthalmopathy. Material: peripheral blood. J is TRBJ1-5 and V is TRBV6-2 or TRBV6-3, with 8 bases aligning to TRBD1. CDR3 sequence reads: CASSYEAGGPLSNQPQHF. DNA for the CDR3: TGTGCCAGCAGTTACGAGGCAGGGGGCCCACTTAGCAATCAGCCCCAGCATTTT.